One and the same sample provided the 10 T cell receptor beta chains below, sequenced in a study of radiotherapy plus CTLA-4 blockade in lung cancer. Profiled with immunoSEQ multiplex PCR; TCRdb holds only in-frame clones, not every one. The profile shows approximately 50,000 clones, 70% to 90% of them singletons. The source was peripheral blood, collected from a patient treated with radiotherapy plus ipilimumab. Receptors originate from a human donor with non-small cell lung cancer that progressed on radiotherapy plus ipilimumab. Some clones in this sample may be carry-over from other donors' samples.

The J gene is TRBJ2-1, the V gene TRBV9; TRBD2 matches 7 bases. The CDR3 covers 16 residues. Germline V gene lookup returns CDR1 SGDLS and CDR2 YYNGEE. Losses at the gene ends were 4 bases for V and 1 base for J; bases not matched to a gene: 8. CDR3 bases: TGTGCCAGCAGCTCACAGACCGGGAGGTCCTACAATGAGCAGTTCTTC. Translating it yields CASSSQTGRSYNEQFF.

The chain combines TRBV13 with TRBJ1-4; 9 bases align to TRBD1. This CDR3 comprises 15 residues. With V trimmed by 3 bases and J by 6 bases, 5 bases remained unmatched. CDR1 PRHDT and CDR2 FYEKMQ come from the germline V gene (reference sequence). For the CDR3, the DNA is TGTGCCAGCAGCTTGGTGGGACAGGGACATGAAAAACTGTTTTTT. Translating it yields CASSLVGQGHEKLFF. Combining the CDR3 with reference TRBV13 and TRBJ1-4 gives the whole variable domain AAGVIQSPRHLIKEKRETATLKCYPIPRHDTVYWYQQGPGQDPQFLISFYEKMQSDKGSIPDRFSAQQFSDYHSELNMSSLELGDSALYFCASSLVGQGHEKLFFGSGTQLSVL.

The J gene is TRBJ1-1, the V gene TRBV7-3; 9 bases agree with TRBD1. J was trimmed by 4 bases and V by 0 bases; bases with no gene match: 9. There are 17 residues in the CDR3. Germline V gene sequence: CDR1 SGHTA, CDR2 FQGTGA. The DNA for the CDR3 is TGTGCCAGCAGCTTAACCGGGACAGGGAAGGGCCGCACTGAAGCTTTCTTT. Translating gives CASSLTGTGKGRTEAFF.

This rearrangement joins TRBV27 to TRBJ1-4; 7 bases align to TRBD1. Germline V gene sequence: CDR1 MNHEY, CDR2 SMNVEV (reference sequence). This CDR3 region has 13 residues. J lost 2 bases, V lost 9 bases, and 3 bases had no gene match. CDR3 sequence: CARKDRTNEKLFF. The CDR3, as DNA: TGTGCCAGGAAGGACAGGACTAATGAAAAACTGTTTTTT.

The rearrangement uses TRBV7-3 and TRBJ2-3; a possible D gene is TRBD1 (7 bases). The CDR3 is 14 amino acids. Trimming removed 6 bases from V and 5 bases from J, with 15 bases in between. Germline-derived CDR1 and CDR2 are SGHTA and FQGTGA. CDR3 loop: CASSGGGRKDTQYF. The CDR3, as DNA: TGTGCCAGCAGTGGAGGGGGCCGAAAAGATACGCAGTATTTT.

The table lists this clone with a count of one. This chain uses TRBV9 with TRBJ1-3; D call uncertain. The CDR3 runs 14 residues. Trimming shortened V by 0 bases and J by 4 bases, and 8 bases separated the two germline ends. The germline V gene encodes CDR1 SGDLS and CDR2 YYNGEE. The CDR3 is CASSVDTLGNTIYF. CDR3 coding DNA: TGTGCCAGCAGCGTAGATACTCTCGGAAACACCATATATTTT. Full variable domain (missing parts from reference TRBV9 and TRBJ1-3): DSGVTQTPKHLITATGQRVTLRCSPRSGDLSVYWYQQSLDQGLQFLIQYYNGEERAKGNILERFSAQQFPDLHSELNLSSLELGDSALYFCASSVDTLGNTIYFGEGSWLTVV.

The chain links TRBV5-1 to TRBJ2-7; 7 nucleotides align to TRBD1. V shed 0 bases, J shed 3 bases, and the junction held 6 bases outside the gene matches. The length of the CDR3 is 15 residues. The germline V gene has CDR1 SGHRS and CDR2 YFSETQ. This CDR3 reads CASSLVGQSFYEQYF. For the CDR3, the DNA is TGCGCCAGCAGCTTGGTGGGACAGAGCTTCTACGAGCAGTACTTC. Drawing the rest from reference TRBV5-1 and TRBJ2-7, the complete variable domain is KAGVTQTPRYLIKTRGQQVTLSCSPISGHRSVSWYQQTPGQGLQFLFEYFSETQRNKGNFPGRFSGRQFSNSRSEMNVSTLELGDSALYLCASSLVGQSFYEQYFGPGTRLTVT.

The chain couples TRBV7-5 to TRBJ2-1; TRBD2 reflects the table's D call only, with no check against the DNA. TRBV7-5 is labeled a pseudogene. The CDR3 spans 15 residues. CDR3: CARSFGGGLLDEQFF. As DNA, the CDR3 is TGTGCCAGAAGCTTCGGGGGGGGCCTTCTGGATGAGCAGTTCTTC.

This clone came up a few times. The J gene is TRBJ2-7, the V gene TRBV7-8, with 9 bases that match TRBD1. J lost 2 bases, V lost 4 bases, and 9 bases had no gene match. This CDR3 region has 16 residues. Germline-derived CDR1 and CDR2 are SGHVS and FQNEAQ. The CDR3: CASSSPGQGITYEQYF. The CDR3 bases are TGTGCCAGCAGCTCGCCGGGACAGGGTATCACCTACGAGCAGTACTTC.

Judged by abundance, this clone is medium-sized. The chain is built from TRBV19 and TRBJ1-2; D uncertain. Germline V lookup: CDR1 LNHDA, CDR2 SQIVND (reference sequence). The CDR3 sequence is 14 residues long. V was clipped by 10 bases and J by 8 bases, with 23 bases between them. The CDR3 here is CATYSTTPLDGYTF. CDR3 bases: TGTGCCACTTACTCGACTACACCCCTTGACGGCTACACCTTC.